Presented here are 32 T cell receptor beta chains from one specimen sequenced in a study of blood T cell repertoires in COVID-19. Sequencing used immunoSEQ multiplex PCR; TCRdb keeps in-frame clones, though not all of them. The profile shows approximately 470,000 clones, roughly 88% of them singletons. Specimen: peripheral blood. The receptors here all came from a human donor in a cohort sampled during active COVID-19.

J is TRBJ2-1 and V is TRBV7-3, with 9 bases that match TRBD1. This CDR3 has 15 amino acids. The germline CDR1 and CDR2 sequences are SGHTA and FQGTGA. The trim removed 2 bases at V and 4 bases at J, leaving 3 bases unmatched. This CDR3 reads CASSLDRGEYNEQFF. As DNA, the CDR3 is TGTGCCAGCAGCTTAGACAGGGGGGAGTACAATGAGCAGTTCTTC.

The rearrangement uses TRBV7-2 and TRBJ2-7, with a tentative D call TRBD2 (5 bases). The CDR3 contains 15 residues. From germline, CDR1 is SGHTA and CDR2 FQGNSA. The V gene lost 1 base and the J gene lost 4 bases, with 14 bases spanning the gap. The CDR3 nucleotides are TGTGCCAGCAGCTTAGATGGTGGGAGCACATACGAGCAGTACTTC. Translated, it gives CASSLDGGSTYEQYF.

The chain joins TRBV3-1 (or the pseudogene TRBV3-2) to TRBJ2-3; D is ambiguous. This CDR3 region has 13 residues. Per the germline V gene, CDR1 is LGHDT and CDR2 is YNNKEL (reference sequence). Trimming pared 4 bases from V and 5 bases from J, leaving 10 bases between. CDR3 sequence (DNA): TGTGCCAGCAGCCTTCTGACTGAAGATACGCAGTATTTT. Residues: CASSLLTEDTQYF.

In its sample, this clone was seen a few times. This chain connects TRBV6-6 to TRBJ2-1; 7 bases line up with TRBD2. This CDR3 has 15 residues. Germline lookup yields CDR1 MNHNY and CDR2 SVGAGI (reference sequence). Trimming took 4 bases from V and 8 from J; bases not matched to a gene: 11. DNA for the CDR3: TGTGCCAGCAGTTCTGGGCGGGAGACCGGCGATGAGCAGTTCTTC. This translates into CASSSGRETGDEQFF.

The count of this clone is one. The CDR3 reads CASSPTGGYGYTF. DNA for the CDR3: TGTGCCAGCAGCCCCACGGGGGGCTATGGCTACACCTTC. This chain connects TRBV12-3 or TRBV12-4 to TRBJ1-2; tentative D call: TRBD1 (5 bases). V lost 6 bases and J lost 4, with 12 bases in between. The CDR3 totals 13 residues.

V gene TRBV6-2 or TRBV6-3 combines with J gene TRBJ2-7; the D is unclear. Trimming stripped 0 bases from V and 3 bases from J, with 12 bases between. The CDR3 extends over 15 amino acids. Germline lookup yields CDR1 MNHEY and CDR2 SVGEGT. The CDR3 region is CASSYSERSGYEQYF. CDR3 bases: TGTGCCAGCAGTTACTCGGAGAGGTCTGGCTACGAGCAGTACTTC.

This sequence joins TRBV6-9 and TRBJ2-7; 7 nucleotides line up with TRBD2. In germline, CDR1 is MNHGY, CDR2 SVAAGI. Trimming removed 2 bases from V and 6 bases from J; junction bases left unmatched: 7. The CDR3 has 14 residues. The CDR3 protein is CASSYPGGPVEQYF. CDR3 in DNA: TGTGCCAGCAGTTATCCGGGGGGTCCTGTCGAGCAGTACTTC.

The chain is built from TRBV14 and TRBJ2-7, with TRBD2 matching 12 bases. CDR1 is SGHDN, CDR2 FVKESK, per germline. Trimming took 6 bases from V and 4 from J; bases not matched to a gene: 1. The CDR3 is 13 residues long. CDR3 DNA sequence: TGTGCCAGCAGTACTAGCGGGAGGTACGAGCAGTACTTC. It encodes CASSTSGRYEQYF.

Only a few counts were recorded for this clone. The chain links TRBV5-6 to TRBJ2-2; 9 nucleotides match TRBD1. The CDR3 consists of 13 residues. The J segment lost 6 bases and the V segment lost 4 bases, leaving 1 base of the junction unmatched. Germline CDR1 and CDR2: SGHDT and YYEEEE. The CDR3 loop reads CASSRTGAGELFF. DNA of the CDR3: TGTGCCAGCAGCCGGACAGGGGCCGGGGAGCTGTTTTTT.

This chain connects TRBV13 to TRBJ1-1; D is unresolved. V was pared by 5 bases and J by 2 bases, with 15 bases between. CDR3 length equals 15 residues. The germline CDR1 and CDR2 sequences are PRHDT and FYEKMQ (reference sequence). DNA of the CDR3: TGTGCCAGCAGCCCACGGGGTCGGCGAAACACTGAAGCTTTCTTT. It specifies CASSPRGRRNTEAFF.

The rearrangement links TRBV19 to TRBJ1-5; the D gene is possibly TRBD1 (6 bases). Trimming removed 3 bases from V and 6 bases from J, with 12 bases in between. CDR1 and CDR2 (germline): LNHDA, SQIVND (reference sequence). The CDR3 contains 14 residues. The CDR3 loop reads CASSIQTGPQPQHF. The CDR3 DNA follows: TGTGCCAGTAGTATCCAGACAGGTCCTCAGCCCCAGCATTTT. Complete variable domain (other parts from reference TRBV19 and TRBJ1-5): DGGITQSPKYLFRKEGQNVTLSCEQNLNHDAMYWYRQDPGQGLRLIYYSQIVNDFQKGDIAEGYSVSREKKESFPLTVTSAQKNPTAFYLCASSIQTGPQPQHFGDGTRLSIL.

The chain combines TRBV7-3 with TRBJ1-2, with no clear D. V dropped 7 bases and J dropped 2 bases, with 14 bases sitting between them. This CDR3 is built from 14 residues. Per the germline V gene, CDR1 is SGHTA and CDR2 is FQGTGA. The CDR3 here is CASTPGAQNYGYTF. CDR3 in DNA: TGTGCCAGCACCCCGGGTGCCCAGAACTATGGCTACACCTTC.

The V call is TRBV7-2, the J call TRBJ2-7; 7 positions match TRBD2. The junction had 3 bases not matched to a gene; V was cut back by 1 base and J by 0 bases. There are 15 residues in the CDR3. Germline lookup yields CDR1 SGHTA and CDR2 FQGNSA. In DNA, the CDR3 is TGTGCCAGCAGCTTAGAGGGGAGGGCCTCCTACGAGCAGTACTTC. Translation gives CASSLEGRASYEQYF.

The chain has TRBV5-8 and TRBJ1-1, with D perhaps matching TRBD1 (5 bases). The germline gives CDR1 SGHTS, CDR2 YDEGEE. The CDR3 covers 15 residues. Trimming cost V 3 bases and J 4 bases, with 16 bases left between them. The CDR3 here is CASSWGEGDLTEAFF. The CDR3 nucleotides read TGTGCCAGCAGCTGGGGGGAAGGGGATCTCACTGAAGCTTTCTTT.

This rearrangement joins TRBV5-6 to TRBJ1-4; TRBD1 matches at 9 bases. Germline V gives CDR1 SGHDT, CDR2 YYEEEE. This CDR3 is 15 amino acids long. V shed 4 bases and J 6 bases; nucleotides not matched to a gene: 7. The chain's CDR3 is CASSLYRDRDEKLFF. Here the CDR3 DNA reads TGTGCCAGCAGCCTTTACCGGGACAGGGATGAAAAACTGTTTTTT.

The chain combines TRBV7-2 with TRBJ2-3; unclear D gene. Germline V gene data show CDR1 as SGHTA and CDR2 as FQGNSA. The CDR3 runs to 17 residues. V lost 2 bases to trimming and J lost 0 bases, with 15 bases between them. The chain's CDR3 is CASSLRSGNPSTDTQYF. DNA of the CDR3: TGTGCCAGCAGCTTACGAAGTGGCAATCCTAGCACAGATACGCAGTATTTT.

V and J are TRBV19 and TRBJ2-3; a possible D gene is TRBD2 (5 bases). V lost 5 bases to trimming and J lost 4 bases, with 13 bases between them. Germline loops: CDR1 LNHDA, CDR2 SQIVND (reference sequence). This CDR3 has 14 residues. The CDR3 nucleotides read TGTGCCAGTAGTGCCCAGCTAGCATCAGATACGCAGTATTTT. Translating it yields CASSAQLASDTQYF.

The chain joins TRBV29-1 to TRBJ2-2, with TRBD1 matching 8 bases. Germline loops: CDR1 SQVTM, CDR2 ANQGSEA. V was clipped by 7 bases and J by 3 bases; unmatched bases: 7. The CDR3 extends over 14 amino acids. For the CDR3, the DNA is TGCAGCGCGAAGCAGGGGGCCGACACCGGGGAGCTGTTTTTT. The encoded protein is CSAKQGADTGELFF.

The rearrangement joins TRBV10-1 to TRBJ2-3; 7 nucleotides align to TRBD1. V lost 10 bases, J lost 6 bases, and 10 bases stayed unmatched. The CDR3 spans 13 residues. Looked up from germline, CDR1 is WNHNN and CDR2 is SYGVQD (reference sequence). CDR3 coding DNA: TGCGCCATCCGAGGGGGCCCGGGGGATACGCAGTATTTT. It translates to CAIRGGPGDTQYF.

This chain connects TRBV21-1 to TRBJ2-2; no DNA check was done on the table's D call, TRBD1. TRBV21-1 is a pseudogene locus. The CDR3 is made up of 15 amino acids. CDR3: CASTLDRVVTGELFF. CDR3 nucleotides: TGTGCCAGCACCTTGGACAGGGTAGTCACCGGGGAGCTGTTTTTT.

The chain is built from TRBV29-1 and TRBJ2-7; the D gene is possibly TRBD1 (5 bases). CDR3 length equals 13 residues. With 6 bases removed from V and 5 bases from J, the gap between germline ends came to 17 bases. The germline gives CDR1 SQVTM, CDR2 ANQGSEA. The CDR3 region has the DNA TGCAGCGTCGATGACAGAAATCGGAACGAGCAGTACTTC. Protein product: CSVDDRNRNEQYF.

This chain uses TRBV5-1 with TRBJ2-7; D gene ambiguous. The V and J ends lost 6 bases and 0 bases respectively, with 13 bases between them. Germline CDR1 and CDR2: SGHRS and YFSETQ. The CDR3 is made up of 14 amino acids. The CDR3 DNA reads TGCGCCAGCACCAACACCGGGTCCTCCTACGAGCAGTACTTC. Its protein product is CASTNTGSSYEQYF.

This chain connects TRBV18 to TRBJ1-5; no clear D. This CDR3 has 14 amino acids. The V gene lost 1 base and the J gene lost 5 bases, with 9 bases spanning the gap. Looked up from germline, CDR1 is KGHSH and CDR2 is LQKENI. CDR3 sequence: CASSPQAEDQPQHF. Here the CDR3 DNA reads TGTGCCAGCTCACCACAGGCGGAAGATCAGCCCCAGCATTTT.

This sequence joins TRBV11-1 and TRBJ2-7; weak D call: TRBD1 (5 bases). The CDR3 has 15 amino acids. CDR1 is SGHAT, CDR2 FQDESV, per germline (reference sequence). V was trimmed by 5 bases and J by 3 bases, leaving 17 bases between them. CDR3: CASSEVQGSSYEQYF. The CDR3 DNA follows: TGTGCCAGCAGCGAGGTGCAGGGTTCAAGCTACGAGCAGTACTTC.

This chain joins TRBV4-2 and TRBJ2-7; 10 bases line up with TRBD2. This CDR3 has 14 amino acids. The germline V gene encodes CDR1 LGHNA and CDR2 YNFKEQ. The J segment lost 4 bases and the V segment lost 2 bases, leaving 2 bases of the junction unmatched. The CDR3 spells CASSQLAGVYEQYF. CDR3 DNA sequence: TGTGCCAGCAGCCAACTAGCGGGAGTATACGAGCAGTACTTC.

A few counts support this clone. The chain employs TRBV2 and TRBJ2-1; 7 positions match TRBD2. The CDR3 runs to 20 residues. Germline lookup yields CDR1 SNHLY and CDR2 FYNNEI. Unmatched junction bases numbered 22, after V lost 8 bases and J lost 0 bases. For the CDR3, the DNA is TGTGCCAGCCTCACTAGGGACGCCCGACGCGGGGGAGACTCCTACAATGAGCAGTTCTTC. Translated, it gives CASLTRDARRGGDSYNEQFF.

This clone is a singleton in its sample. The V gene is TRBV28, the J gene TRBJ1-1; 9 nucleotides align to TRBD1. This CDR3 region has 15 residues. CDR1 is MDHEN and CDR2 is SYDVKM in the germline V gene. Unmatched junction bases numbered 6, after V lost 6 bases and J lost 1 base. CDR3: CASRGTGNSNTEAFF. As DNA, the CDR3 is TGTGCCAGCAGGGGGACAGGGAATTCGAACACTGAAGCTTTCTTT.

In its sample, this clone was seen a few times. The chain couples TRBV5-4 to TRBJ2-7; TRBD1 agrees at 7 bases. There are 12 residues in the CDR3. J was trimmed by 4 bases and V by 4 bases; bases with no gene match: 2. Per germline, CDR1 SGHNT and CDR2 YYREEE (reference sequence). The CDR3 is CASSRGQYEQYF. The CDR3 nucleotides read TGTGCCAGCAGCAGGGGACAGTACGAGCAGTACTTC.

V usage is TRBV19 and J usage is TRBJ2-7; D perhaps matches TRBD2 (6 bases). The germline V and J ends were trimmed by 7 bases and 3 bases, with 16 bases remaining between them. Germline values: CDR1 LNHDA, CDR2 SQIVND (reference sequence). The CDR3 length is 14 residues. CDR3 DNA: TGTGCCAGTAAGGTTAGGACGGACTACTACGAGCAGTACTTC. Amino acids: CASKVRTDYYEQYF. Full variable domain (remainder filled in from reference TRBV19 and TRBJ2-7): DGGITQSPKYLFRKEGQNVTLSCEQNLNHDAMYWYRQDPGQGLRLIYYSQIVNDFQKGDIAEGYSVSREKKESFPLTVTSAQKNPTAFYLCASKVRTDYYEQYFGPGTRLTVT.

The J gene is TRBJ1-1, the V gene TRBV10-3; TRBD1 is a possible D gene (6 bases). Deletions cut 6 bases from V and 1 base from J, with 9 bases between. The germline CDR1 and CDR2 sequences are ENHRY and SYGVKD. The CDR3 has 13 amino acids. CDR3: CAIRQGGNTEAFF. The CDR3 DNA sequence: TGTGCCATCAGACAGGGTGGGAACACTGAAGCTTTCTTT.

V and J are TRBV6-1 and TRBJ1-2; TRBD1 agrees at 7 bases. This CDR3 spans 14 amino acids. The ends lost 1 base at V and 4 bases at J; junction bases unmatched: 3. Looked up from germline, CDR1 is MNHNS and CDR2 is SASEGT. The CDR3 region is CASSEVAGGYGYTF. CDR3 nucleotides: TGTGCCAGCAGTGAAGTAGCAGGGGGCTATGGCTACACCTTC.

This chain links TRBV19 with TRBJ2-3, with D possibly being TRBD2 (5 bases). CDR3 size: 15 residues. Germline loops: CDR1 LNHDA, CDR2 SQIVND (reference sequence). The germline V and J ends were trimmed by 5 bases and 0 bases, with 12 bases remaining between them. CDR3 sequence: CASSVTGTSTDTQYF. The CDR3 DNA is TGTGCCAGTAGTGTGACGGGAACTAGCACAGATACGCAGTATTTT.